Here is one TCR beta chain with its context. Its target is not known. The data derive from a study of T cell responses to AZD1222 COVID-19 vaccine. Study findings and constraints: Females outnumbered males among donors, who were mostly white British; clonal diversity was possibly underestimated. As reported, nearly half of all spike-specific TCRs target variant regions that are unmutated. The CD4 TCRs associated with vaccination extended across spike and predominated at 160-218 and 743-854.

Germline V CDR1 and CDR2: WSHSY, SAAADI. Trimming cost V 1 base and J 5 bases; bases outside gene matches: 6. The CDR3 is 16 residues long. Sequencing was performed with immunoSEQ multiplex PCR; in TCRdb, only in-frame clones are kept and a portion is missing. This table has more than 75,000 clones, roughly 85% appearing once. The sample was peripheral blood, taken 28 days after the second AZD1222 dose. The chain employs TRBV10-2 and TRBJ2-2; 8 bases align to TRBD1. This clonotype was sampled from an adult who received the AZD1222 COVID-19 vaccine. Written as DNA, the CDR3 is TGCGCCAGCAGTGAGTGGGGGCAGGGGGCTACCGGGGAGCTGTTTTTT. This gives the protein CASSEWGQGATGELFF.